Included here is one T cell receptor (beta chain) sequence, with context. Its antigen is not identified. Between the trimmed V and J ends, which lost 4 bases and 7 bases, there was a span of 19 bases. CDR1 is MNHEY, CDR2 SVGAGI, per germline. The CDR3 is 15 residues long. Autoimmune disease history or systemic immunosuppression disqualified patients. Using immunoSEQ multiplex PCR, the repertoire was profiled, and TCRdb retains in-frame clones only, with some absent. Of over 150,000 clones in the sample, 94% were seen once. These data originate in a study of OX40 agonist ivuxolimab in advanced cancers. Background on the study: With a range of 23 to 79, age averaged roughly 61 years, and more than 75% were male. Three patients got partial responses; one had hepatocellular carcinoma and two had cutaneous melanoma. Findings and limits, study-wide: Expanded clones tended on average to be more numerous among CD8+ T cells than CD4+.

The receptor was derived from an adult with an advanced solid tumor such as melanoma, head and neck, liver or kidney cancer. J is TRBJ1-2 and V is TRBV6-5; possible D gene TRBD1, 6 bases. Sequencing was performed on CD4+ or CD8+ T cells sorted from blood, taken in a trial of the OX40 agonist ivuxolimab. CDR3 DNA sequence: TGTGCCAGCAGTTTCGGGGGGCTCCGAAGGGGTGGCTACACCTTC. Residues: CASSFGGLRRGGYTF.